Here is one T cell receptor beta chain with its context. Its antigen is unknown. This sample is part of a study of T-cell reconstitution after alpha-beta-depleted transplantation in children. Unique molecular identifiers were used in preparing the TCRbeta library. TCRdb itself ran the PCR reads through MiXCR, one entry per CDR3 protein. The repertoire has approximately 230,000 distinct CDR3 sequences, approximately 24% of them found once; the top ten carry 4% to 6%. Broader study findings: Several hundred expanded graft clones reportedly gave rise to the alpha-beta T cells present about two months after transplant. Diversity of TCRbeta at day 60 was high in some patients, arising from surviving recipient T cells and thymic progenitors. T-cell numbers and diversity one year post-transplant derived largely from freshly generated T cells.

The germline V gene encodes CDR1 SGHDN and CDR2 FVKESK. This CDR3 comprises 15 residues. Germline trimming cut 4 bases from V and 8 bases from J; bases unmatched to any gene: 7. This TCR derives from a female patient between 2 and 15 years old who had a stem cell transplant for congenital amegakaryocytic thrombocytopenia, so the T cells may come from the graft donor. Sequencing used PBMCs, mostly from graft donor cells, obtained 360 days after TCRalphabeta/CD19-depleted stem cell transplant. This chain connects TRBV14 to TRBJ2-1; 11 bases match TRBD2. In DNA, the CDR3 is TGTGCCAGCAGCCTGAATAGCGGGAGGGCCCATGAGCAGTTCTTC. It yields the protein CASSLNSGRAHEQFF.